One and the same sample provided the 10 T cell receptor beta chains below, sequenced in a study of Ad26.COV2.S vaccination and SARS-CoV-2 variants. This sample's treatment: approximately 18 received Ad26.COV2.S at low or high dose, single or two shots; five or six received placebo; per-sample allocation not given. Material that was analyzed had been drawn on day 63 after the first vaccine or placebo injection. TCRdb's copy holds only in-frame clones and misses some; the assay was immunoSEQ multiplex PCR. The sample records some 340,000 clones, just over 85% being singletons. This material consisted of peripheral blood, taken in a trial of Ad26.COV2.S vaccine versus placebo. The receptors derive from a person aged 18 to 65 who received the Ad26.COV2.S COVID-19 vaccine or a placebo.

This chain links TRBV9 with TRBJ1-2; D remains ambiguous. Trimming shortened V by 0 bases and J by 8 bases, and 14 bases separated the two germline ends. The CDR3 covers 14 residues. Germline CDR1 reads SGDLS; CDR2 reads YYNGEE. The CDR3 region is CASSVEQSSRGYTF. The DNA of the CDR3 is TGTGCCAGCAGCGTAGAGCAGAGCAGTCGGGGCTACACCTTC.

The rearrangement uses TRBV9 and TRBJ1-2; possibly TRBD1 for D (5 bases). The CDR3 has 15 residues. V was cut by 0 bases and J by 1 base, with 10 bases left in between. The germline V gene has CDR1 SGDLS and CDR2 YYNGEE. The DNA for the CDR3 is TGTGCCAGCAGCGTAGATGCAGGGTTTAACTATGGCTACACCTTC. It yields the protein CASSVDAGFNYGYTF.

The V gene is TRBV19, the J gene TRBJ2-7; the D gene is possibly TRBD1 (5 bases). Trimming shortened V by 4 bases and J by 1 base, and 14 bases separated the two germline ends. Per germline, CDR1 LNHDA and CDR2 SQIVND (reference sequence). The CDR3 totals 15 residues. CDR3 in DNA: TGTGCCAGTAGTAGGGCAGGGCACGAATCCTACGAGCAGTACTTC. Translation: CASSRAGHESYEQYF.

The chain uses TRBV21-1 and TRBJ1-5; TRBD1, the table's D call, lacks a check against the DNA. TRBV21-1 is noted as a pseudogene. There are 16 residues in the CDR3. DNA for the CDR3: TGTGCCAGCAGCAGGTACCGGGACAGAGACAATCAGCCCCAGCATTTT. Translated: CASSRYRDRDNQPQHF.

There are a few counts of this clone. The chain employs TRBV10-3 and TRBJ2-2; TRBD1 matches 8 bases. In germline, CDR1 is ENHRY, CDR2 SYGVKD. The CDR3 loop spans 15 amino acids. Trimming cost V 5 bases and J 6 bases; bases outside gene matches: 8. CDR3 coding DNA: TGTGCCATCAGTTGGACAGGGTCCCAATCCGGGGAGCTGTTTTTT. Protein product: CAISWTGSQSGELFF.

This sequence joins TRBV2 and TRBJ2-5; 7 bases agree with TRBD1. The CDR3 consists of 13 residues. The germline CDR1 and CDR2 sequences are SNHLY and FYNNEI. V lost 10 bases, J lost 1 base, and 6 bases stayed unmatched. This CDR3 reads CATQTGPQETQYF. The CDR3 DNA reads TGTGCCACCCAGACAGGGCCCCAAGAGACCCAGTACTTC.

The chain carries TRBV4-1 and TRBJ1-3, with D possibly matching TRBD1 (5 bases). The V end was cut by 4 bases, the J end by 0 bases, with 13 bases between. From germline, CDR1 is MGHRA and CDR2 YSYEKL. This CDR3 is built from 16 residues. Written as DNA, the CDR3 is TGCGCCAGCAGCCGGGGACCCCAAAGCTCTGGAAACACCATATATTTT. Amino acids: CASSRGPQSSGNTIYF.

The chain joins TRBV10-2 to TRBJ1-2, with TRBD1 matching over 8 bases. The length of the CDR3 is 15 residues. Germline V CDR1 and CDR2: WSHSY, SAAADI. The V gene end was trimmed by 4 bases and the J gene end by 0 bases; junction bases not matched to a gene: 4. The CDR3 sequence is CASSGQGIPNYGYTF. Written as DNA, the CDR3 is TGCGCCAGCAGTGGACAGGGGATACCTAACTATGGCTACACCTTC.

The chain recombines TRBV30 with TRBJ2-5, with D unresolved. Germline-derived CDR1 and CDR2 are GTSNPN and SVGIG (reference sequence). CDR3 length equals 14 residues. V was pared by 1 base and J by 5 bases, with 14 bases between. This CDR3 is CAWSALSGWETQYF. CDR3 sequence (DNA): TGTGCCTGGAGTGCCCTGAGTGGGTGGGAGACCCAGTACTTC.

The rearrangement uses TRBV5-4 and TRBJ1-1; weak D call: TRBD1 (5 bases). V lost 4 bases, J lost 0 bases, and 10 bases lay in between. CDR1 and CDR2 (germline): SGHNT, YYREEE (reference sequence). The CDR3 is 14 amino acids. For the CDR3, the DNA is TGTGCCAGCAGCCCCAGGGCCCTGAACACTGAAGCTTTCTTT. Translating it yields CASSPRALNTEAFF.